These T cell receptor beta chains were read from a single sample in a study of shared clonotypes between healthy human individuals. TCRdb's table, derived via immunoSEQ multiplex PCR, lists solely in-frame clones and lacks some. The table records about 990,000 clones, approximately 80% of them present only once. Sequencing was done on a sample of memory CD4+ T cells from PBMCs. All receptors derive from a young man in good health. Some clones in this sample may be carry-over from other donors' samples. CDR3s leave out the opening cysteine and the closing phenylalanine or tryptophan. Rows give clone size only sometimes, using once, few, many, or a class for an expanded clone.

>TRBJ1-2|.|TRBV29-1
SVSTGTGGGYT
>TRBJ2-3|.|TRBV6-4
ASSGASTDTQY
>TRBJ2-5|.|TRBV7-3
ASSLTRETQY
>TRBJ2-3|.|TRBV28
ASQGGSTDTQY
>TRBJ1-3|.|TRBV2
ASRPGGDPGNTIY
>TRBJ1-5|few|TRBV28
ASSFPGQPQH
>TRBJ1-2|.|TRBV7-8
ASSFSGTGSYGYT
>TRBJ1-5|.|TRBV28
ASSSGGARNQPQH
>TRBJ2-3|.|TRBV18
ASSSRDGKGDTQY
>TRBJ1-4|.|TRBV7-2
ASSQGRGEGELF
>TRBJ1-2|.|TRBV14
ASSLHQGDYGYT
>TRBJ1-2|.|TRBV5-1
ASSRDSQNYGYT
>TRBJ1-1|.|TRBV28
ASSLVVETEAF
>TRBJ2-5|once|TRBV7-9
ASSAPTGGGETQY
>TRBJ1-2|many|TRBV14
ASSPLGALGGYT
>TRBJ1-5|.|TRBV5-1
ASSWEGGQPQH
>TRBJ1-1|.|TRBV6-6
ASSTTGGMVEAF
>TRBJ1-2|.|TRBV5-4
ASSSFRSRGGYT
>TRBJ1-3|.|TRBV2
ARPPQGPGNTIY
>TRBJ2-5|.|TRBV19
ASSTPLSAGGEGETQY